This T cell receptor (beta chain) appears in the sequencing data of a study of cytomegalovirus exposure and HLA in healthy donors. This clone has only a few counts. Its antigen is unknown. Sequencing used immunoSEQ multiplex PCR; TCRdb keeps in-frame clones, though not all of them. The table has 250,000 or so clones, roughly 87% seen once. General study findings and limits: The authors listed 164 TCR beta chains as cytomegalovirus-associated. The classifier was said to identify cytomegalovirus status with high specificity and sensitivity.

It was the approximately 130-subject validation cohort, separate from the roughly 700-subject first cohort, to which the donors belonged. Germline V gives CDR1 SGHAT, CDR2 FQNNGV. The V and J ends lost 1 base and 8 bases respectively, with 11 bases between them. There are 13 residues in the CDR3. The sequence came from a man aged 18 to 29 in good health and CMV-seropositive. Sequencing used PBMCs. The chain has TRBV11-2 and TRBJ1-1; weak D call: TRBD1 (6 bases). The CDR3 here is CASSLASGTEAFF. The CDR3 DNA is TGTGCCAGCAGCTTAGCGAGCGGGACAGAAGCTTTCTTT. Complete variable domain (other parts from reference TRBV11-2 and TRBJ1-1): EAGVAQSPRYKIIEKRQSVAFWCNPISGHATLYWYQQILGQGPKLLIQFQNNGVVDDSQLPKDRFSAERLKGVDSTLKIQPAKLEDSAVYLCASSLASGTEAFFGQGTRLTVV.